This is a list of T cell receptor beta chains from one sample in a study of cytomegalovirus exposure and HLA in healthy donors. Data came from immunoSEQ multiplex PCR; TCRdb stores just in-frame clones and leaves some out. The sample shows 150,000 to 200,000 clones, about 13% of them seen only once. Sequencing was carried out using PBMCs. The source of these receptors is a man aged 45-60 years in good health and CMV-seropositive. Each CDR3 is given with its conserved first and last residue. A D gene is named only where the DNA matches it firmly. The size of a clone is reported for some rows only, either as once, few or many, or as a class for expanded clones.

V gene: TRBV19; D gene: TRBD1; clone size: .; J gene: TRBJ1-6; CDR3 length: 16; CDR3 DNA: TGTGCCAGTAGTAAGATTATGCGACAGGGTAATTCACCCCTCCACTTT; CDR3 protein: CASSKIMRQGNSPLHF
V gene: TRBV4-3; D gene: TRBD1; clone size: few; J gene: TRBJ1-4; CDR3 length: 16; CDR3 DNA: TGCGCCAGCAGCCAAGATATCCAGAGGGACAGGGGGGAGATTTTTTTT; CDR3 protein: CASSQDIQRDRGEIFF
V gene: TRBV5-4; D gene: .; clone size: .; J gene: TRBJ2-1; CDR3 length: 14; CDR3 DNA: TGTGCCAGCAGCTTGCGGGGGAGCTACAATGAGCAGTTCTTC; CDR3 protein: CASSLRGSYNEQFF
V gene: TRBV5-6; D gene: TRBD2; clone size: few; J gene: TRBJ2-3; CDR3 length: 15; CDR3 DNA: TGTGCCAGCAGCTTGAGCGGGGGGCTCACAGATACGCAGTATTTT; CDR3 protein: CASSLSGGLTDTQYF
V gene: TRBV29-1; D gene: .; clone size: few; J gene: TRBJ1-2; CDR3 length: 13; CDR3 DNA: TGCAGCGTTGGGTCTACGGGGAGCTATGGCTACACCTTC; CDR3 protein: CSVGSTGSYGYTF
V gene: TRBV7-8; D gene: TRBD2; clone size: .; J gene: TRBJ2-1; CDR3 length: 17; CDR3 DNA: TGTGCCAGCAGCTTAGCGGTAGCGGGGGGATGGGGCAATGAGCAGTTCTTC; CDR3 protein: CASSLAVAGGWGNEQFF
V gene: TRBV21-1; D gene: .; clone size: .; J gene: TRBJ2-5; CDR3 length: 14; CDR3 DNA: TGTGCCAGCAGCATAAACCGGGAACAAGAGACCCAGTACTTC; CDR3 protein: CASSINREQETQYF
V gene: TRBV4-3; D gene: TRBD1; clone size: few; J gene: TRBJ2-1; CDR3 length: 18; CDR3 DNA: TGCGCCAGCAGCCTCTATTCCACCGGGACAGGGGGTTTCAATGAGCAGTTCTTC; CDR3 protein: CASSLYSTGTGGFNEQFF
V gene: TRBV6-6; D gene: TRBD1; clone size: .; J gene: TRBJ1-4; CDR3 length: 14; CDR3 DNA: TGTGCCAGCTCGGCGGGACAGTCTAATGAAAAACTGTTTTTT; CDR3 protein: CASSAGQSNEKLFF
V gene: TRBV25-1; D gene: TRBD1; clone size: .; J gene: TRBJ1-4; CDR3 length: 11; CDR3 DNA: TGTGCCAGCAGTGCCCCGGGACAGGAGTTTTTT; CDR3 protein: CASSAPGQEFF
V gene: TRBV5-1; D gene: TRBD2; clone size: .; J gene: TRBJ2-5; CDR3 length: 14; CDR3 DNA: TGCGCCAGCAGCCCCCAGCGGGGGTCAGAGACCCAGTACTTC; CDR3 protein: CASSPQRGSETQYF
V gene: TRBV5-1; D gene: TRBD1; clone size: few; J gene: TRBJ2-1; CDR3 length: 16; CDR3 DNA: TGCGCCAGCAGCTTCAATCGGACAGGGGGGGAGAATGAGCAGTTCTTC; CDR3 protein: CASSFNRTGGENEQFF
V gene: TRBV27; D gene: .; clone size: .; J gene: TRBJ1-6; CDR3 length: 15; CDR3 DNA: TGTGCCAGCAGTCCACAGGGACAATCCAATTCACCCCTCCACTTT; CDR3 protein: CASSPQGQSNSPLHF
V gene: TRBV7-6; D gene: TRBD1; clone size: few; J gene: TRBJ2-7; CDR3 length: 14; CDR3 DNA: TGTGCCAGCAGCTTATTAGGACAGGGCTACGAGCAGTACTTC; CDR3 protein: CASSLLGQGYEQYF
V gene: TRBV18; D gene: TRBD1; clone size: few; J gene: TRBJ2-1; CDR3 length: 15; CDR3 DNA: TGTGCCAGCTCAATCGACAGGGGTCCCAACAATGAGCAGTTCTTC; CDR3 protein: CASSIDRGPNNEQFF
V gene: TRBV6-1; D gene: .; clone size: few; J gene: TRBJ1-5; CDR3 length: 13; CDR3 DNA: TGTGCCAGCAGGCAGACAGCCGATCAGCCCCAGCATTTT; CDR3 protein: CASRQTADQPQHF
V gene: TRBV7-2; D gene: .; clone size: few; J gene: TRBJ2-5; CDR3 length: 18; CDR3 DNA: TGTGCCAGCAGCTTAGCCGTCGGACTGGCCGCTAGCGAAGAGACCCAGTACTTC; CDR3 protein: CASSLAVGLAASEETQYF
V gene: TRBV6-5; D gene: .; clone size: .; J gene: TRBJ2-5; CDR3 length: 14; CDR3 DNA: TGTGCCAGCAGGGACGGACGGGGCCAAGAGACCCAGTACTTC; CDR3 protein: CASRDGRGQETQYF
V gene: TRBV6-1; D gene: .; clone size: few; J gene: TRBJ2-7; CDR3 length: 14; CDR3 DNA: TGTGCCAGCAGTGGCAGGGTCCCAATATACGAGCAGTACTTC; CDR3 protein: CASSGRVPIYEQYF
V gene: TRBV9; D gene: TRBD1; clone size: once; J gene: TRBJ2-2; CDR3 length: 17; CDR3 DNA: TGTGCCAGCAGCGACCACCTGACAGGGGGGAACACCGGGGAGCTGTTTTTT; CDR3 protein: CASSDHLTGGNTGELFF
V gene: TRBV30; D gene: TRBD2; clone size: few; J gene: TRBJ2-5; CDR3 length: 14; CDR3 DNA: TGTGCCTGGAAGGTCGGGACTACCCAAGAGACCCAGTACTTC; CDR3 protein: CAWKVGTTQETQYF
V gene: TRBV5-4; D gene: TRBD1; clone size: .; J gene: TRBJ2-5; CDR3 length: 14; CDR3 DNA: TGTGCCAGCAGCTTGGTTCAGGGGGAAGAGACCCAGTACTTC; CDR3 protein: CASSLVQGEETQYF
V gene: TRBV30; D gene: .; clone size: .; J gene: TRBJ1-3; CDR3 length: 15; CDR3 DNA: TGTGCCTGGAGCCCCAAGCGGGTATCTGGAAACACCATATATTTT; CDR3 protein: CAWSPKRVSGNTIYF
V gene: TRBV6-1; D gene: TRBD1; clone size: few; J gene: TRBJ2-2; CDR3 length: 17; CDR3 DNA: TGTGCCAGCAGTGACTGGGGACAGTTCGCGAACACCGGGGAGCTGTTTTTT; CDR3 protein: CASSDWGQFANTGELFF
V gene: TRBV19; D gene: TRBD1; clone size: .; J gene: TRBJ2-1; CDR3 length: 17; CDR3 DNA: TGTGCCAGTAGAGCAAAAAGGGGGACAGGGGCCTACAATGAGCAGTTCTTC; CDR3 protein: CASRAKRGTGAYNEQFF
V gene: TRBV7-9; D gene: TRBD1; clone size: few; J gene: TRBJ2-5; CDR3 length: 13; CDR3 DNA: TGTGCCAGCAGCTGGGACAGCGCTGAGACCCAGTACTTC; CDR3 protein: CASSWDSAETQYF
V gene: TRBV4-3; D gene: .; clone size: .; J gene: TRBJ1-3; CDR3 length: 14; CDR3 DNA: TGCGCCAGCAGCCAGGCAGGGGCTGGAAACACCATATATTTT; CDR3 protein: CASSQAGAGNTIYF
V gene: TRBV2; D gene: TRBD1; clone size: .; J gene: TRBJ2-1; CDR3 length: 12; CDR3 DNA: TGTGCCAGCAGTTCCGGGACAGGTGAGCAGTTCTTC; CDR3 protein: CASSSGTGEQFF
V gene: TRBV5-1; D gene: .; clone size: few; J gene: TRBJ2-2; CDR3 length: 14; CDR3 DNA: TGCGCCAGCAGCGATAACAGGGCCGTCGGGGAGCTGTTTTTT; CDR3 protein: CASSDNRAVGELFF
V gene: TRBV7-2; D gene: .; clone size: .; J gene: TRBJ2-1; CDR3 length: 15; CDR3 DNA: TGTGCCAGCAGCTTCCGGGGGAGACTAGACAATGAGCAGTTCTTC; CDR3 protein: CASSFRGRLDNEQFF
V gene: TRBV11-2; D gene: TRBD1; clone size: .; J gene: TRBJ1-2; CDR3 length: 16; CDR3 DNA: TGTGCCAGCAGCCCGACAGTTCCCTTTTGGCGACAGGGCCACACCTTC; CDR3 protein: CASSPTVPFWRQGHTF
V gene: TRBV2; D gene: .; clone size: few; J gene: TRBJ2-1; CDR3 length: 11; CDR3 DNA: TGTGCCAGCGACCAGGCCCATGAGCAGTTCTTC; CDR3 protein: CASDQAHEQFF
V gene: TRBV25-1; D gene: .; clone size: few; J gene: TRBJ1-1; CDR3 length: 14; CDR3 DNA: TGTGCCAGCAGTGGCAGGGGACGAAACACTGAAGCTTTCTTT; CDR3 protein: CASSGRGRNTEAFF
V gene: TRBV9; D gene: .; clone size: .; J gene: TRBJ1-4; CDR3 length: 14; CDR3 DNA: TGTGCCAGCATTCCCGGTAGGGCTCCGGGGAAACTGTTTTTT; CDR3 protein: CASIPGRAPGKLFF
V gene: TRBV28; D gene: .; clone size: .; J gene: TRBJ1-1; CDR3 length: 13; CDR3 DNA: TGTGCCAGCAGTTTGGGGGAGGGTACTGAAGCTTTCTTT; CDR3 protein: CASSLGEGTEAFF
V gene: TRBV4-2; D gene: .; clone size: few; J gene: TRBJ2-5; CDR3 length: 14; CDR3 DNA: TGTGCCAGCAGCCTGGGACACTTCCAAGAGACCCAGTACTTC; CDR3 protein: CASSLGHFQETQYF
V gene: TRBV19; D gene: TRBD1; clone size: .; J gene: TRBJ1-2; CDR3 length: 14; CDR3 DNA: TGTGCCAGTAGTATTCAACAGGGGACCTATGGCTACACCTTC; CDR3 protein: CASSIQQGTYGYTF
V gene: TRBV18; D gene: TRBD2; clone size: few; J gene: TRBJ2-2; CDR3 length: 17; CDR3 DNA: TGTGCCAGCTCACCCCCGGGACTAGCGGCGAACACCGGGGAGCTGTTTTTT; CDR3 protein: CASSPPGLAANTGELFF
V gene: TRBV19; D gene: .; clone size: .; J gene: TRBJ1-5; CDR3 length: 16; CDR3 DNA: TGTGCCAGTAGCTACTTTAGTCCAGGGAGCAATCAGCCCCAGCATTTT; CDR3 protein: CASSYFSPGSNQPQHF
V gene: TRBV27; D gene: .; clone size: .; J gene: TRBJ1-6; CDR3 length: 14; CDR3 DNA: TGTGCCAGCTCAGGAACCTCCTATAATTCACCCCTCCACTTT; CDR3 protein: CASSGTSYNSPLHF
V gene: TRBV7-9; D gene: TRBD1; clone size: .; J gene: TRBJ2-3; CDR3 length: 15; CDR3 DNA: TGTGCCAGCCGCTCCGTTGGGACAGGGGTGGATACGCAGTATTTT; CDR3 protein: CASRSVGTGVDTQYF
V gene: TRBV5-1; D gene: TRBD1; clone size: .; J gene: TRBJ1-1; CDR3 length: 15; CDR3 DNA: TGCGCCAGCAGCTTGGCCGGGGGACAGGGCCAACAAGCTTTCTTT; CDR3 protein: CASSLAGGQGQQAFF
V gene: TRBV7-2; D gene: TRBD1; clone size: .; J gene: TRBJ1-5; CDR3 length: 14; CDR3 DNA: TGTGCCAGCAGCTTACGACAGGGAAGTCAGCCCCAGCATTTT; CDR3 protein: CASSLRQGSQPQHF
V gene: TRBV7-6; D gene: .; clone size: .; J gene: TRBJ2-5; CDR3 length: 16; CDR3 DNA: TGTGCCAGCAGCTTAGCAGTTCAGGGGCCCCAAGAGACCCAGTACTTC; CDR3 protein: CASSLAVQGPQETQYF
V gene: TRBV4-3; D gene: .; clone size: .; J gene: TRBJ2-1; CDR3 length: 16; CDR3 DNA: TGCGCCAGCAGCCAAGATGGGCCGGGGGGCTTTAATGAGCAGTTCTTC; CDR3 protein: CASSQDGPGGFNEQFF